This T cell receptor beta chain was recovered during a study of patients and donors after allogeneic stem cell transplantation. Looked up from germline, CDR1 is MNHEY and CDR2 is SVGAGI. With 3 bases removed from V and 1 base from J, the gap between germline ends came to 16 bases. This CDR3 has 18 amino acids. TCRdb redid the calling of the RT-PCR reads with MiXCR, one entry per CDR3 protein. The sample contains 800,000 to 1,000,000 distinct CDR3 sequences, roughly 18% of which appear only once. The sample comprised blood, either unsorted or a sorted T cell fraction (not recorded which). V and J are TRBV6-5 and TRBJ2-6; possibly TRBD1 for D (5 bases). The sequence was obtained from a human donor who was either an allogeneic HSCT recipient or a stem cell or donor lymphocyte infusion donor (not recorded which). It is not recorded whose cells these are; they may come from a transplant donor. CDR3 sequence (DNA): TGTGCCAGCAGTTATTACGCAGGGATGGATTCTGGGGCCAACGTCCTGACTTTC. As protein: CASSYYAGMDSGANVLTF.